Detailed here is one TCR beta chain. Its target is unknown. Sequencing was performed with immunoSEQ multiplex PCR; in TCRdb, only in-frame clones are kept and a portion is missing. The repertoire holds fewer than 200,000 clones, with 80% to 90% as singletons. The data originate from a study of T cell responses to AZD1222 COVID-19 vaccine. Findings of the study overall: Increases in Spike-specific TCR breadth and depth were seen after two AZD1222 doses. The donors showed a predominance of white British ancestry and of females, with possible underestimation of clonal diversity. Mapped onto spike, vaccine-associated CD4 TCRs spanned it and were dominant at 160-218 and 743-854.

Trimming removed 2 bases from V and 6 bases from J; junction bases left unmatched: 5. Germline V lookup: CDR1 KGHSH, CDR2 LQKENI. The CDR3 is 15 residues long. The source is an adult who received the AZD1222 COVID-19 vaccine. Specimen: peripheral blood, collected 28 days after the second AZD1222 dose. J is TRBJ1-5 and V is TRBV18, with 9 bases aligning to TRBD1. The CDR3 spells CASSPNGQGTQPQHF. The CDR3 DNA follows: TGTGCCAGCTCACCAAACGGACAGGGGACTCAGCCCCAGCATTTT. The complete variable domain, with remaining parts taken from reference TRBV18 and TRBJ1-5, reads NAGVMQNPRHLVRRRGQEARLRCSPMKGHSHVYWYRQLPEEGLKFMVYLQKENIIDESGMPKERFSAEFPKEGPSILRIQQVVRGDSAAYFCASSPNGQGTQPQHFGDGTRLSIL.